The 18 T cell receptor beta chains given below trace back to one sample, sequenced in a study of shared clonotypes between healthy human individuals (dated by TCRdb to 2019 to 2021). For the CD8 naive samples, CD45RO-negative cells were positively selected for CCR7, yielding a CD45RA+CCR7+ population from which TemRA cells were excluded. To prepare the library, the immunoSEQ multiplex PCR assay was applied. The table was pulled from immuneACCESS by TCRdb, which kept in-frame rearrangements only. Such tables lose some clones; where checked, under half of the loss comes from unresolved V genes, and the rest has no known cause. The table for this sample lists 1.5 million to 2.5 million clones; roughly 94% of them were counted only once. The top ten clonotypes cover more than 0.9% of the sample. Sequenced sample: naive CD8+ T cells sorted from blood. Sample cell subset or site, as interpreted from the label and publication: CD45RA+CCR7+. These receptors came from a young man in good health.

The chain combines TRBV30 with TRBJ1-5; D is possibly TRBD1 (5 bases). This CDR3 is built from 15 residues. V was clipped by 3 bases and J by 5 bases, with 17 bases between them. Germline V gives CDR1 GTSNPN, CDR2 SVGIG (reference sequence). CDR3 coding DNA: TGTGCCTGGAGGCCAACCGGGACCAGGGATCAGCCCCAGCATTTT. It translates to CAWRPTGTRDQPQHF. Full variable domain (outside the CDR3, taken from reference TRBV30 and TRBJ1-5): SQTIHQWPATLVQPVGSPLSLECTVEGTSNPNLYWYRQAAGRGLQLLFYSVGIGQISSEVPQNLSASRPQDRQFILSSKKLLLSDSGFYLCAWRPTGTRDQPQHFGDGTRLSIL.

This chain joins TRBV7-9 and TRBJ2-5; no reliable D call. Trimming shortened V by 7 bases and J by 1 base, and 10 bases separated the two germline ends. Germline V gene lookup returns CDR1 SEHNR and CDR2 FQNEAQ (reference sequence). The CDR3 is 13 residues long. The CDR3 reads CASTLTVQETQYF. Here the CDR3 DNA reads TGTGCCAGCACCCTTACTGTCCAAGAGACCCAGTACTTC.

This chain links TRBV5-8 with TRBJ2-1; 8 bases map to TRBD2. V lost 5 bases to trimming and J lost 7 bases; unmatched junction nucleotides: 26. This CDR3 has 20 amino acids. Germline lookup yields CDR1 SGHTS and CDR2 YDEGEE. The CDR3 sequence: CASRYLADRSGGELGNEQFF. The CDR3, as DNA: TGTGCCAGCAGGTATTTGGCCGACCGGAGCGGGGGCGAATTGGGGAATGAGCAGTTCTTC.

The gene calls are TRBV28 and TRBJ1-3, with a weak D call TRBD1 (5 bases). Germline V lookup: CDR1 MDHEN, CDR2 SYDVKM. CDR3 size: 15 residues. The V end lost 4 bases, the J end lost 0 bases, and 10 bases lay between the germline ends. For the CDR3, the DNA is TGTGCCAGCAGTTGGGGACTGAGCTCTGGAAACACCATATATTTT. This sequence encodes CASSWGLSSGNTIYF.

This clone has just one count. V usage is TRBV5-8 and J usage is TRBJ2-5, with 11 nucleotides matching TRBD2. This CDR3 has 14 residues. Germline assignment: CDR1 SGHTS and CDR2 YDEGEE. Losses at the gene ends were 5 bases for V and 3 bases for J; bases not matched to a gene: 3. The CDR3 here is CASSQLAGEETQYF. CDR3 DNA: TGTGCCAGCAGTCAACTAGCGGGAGAAGAGACCCAGTACTTC.

The CDR3 sequence: CASSLGYRVTENTGELFF. The CDR3 bases are TGTGCCAGCAGCTTGGGATACAGGGTGACTGAGAACACCGGGGAGCTGTTTTTT. The rearrangement links TRBV5-6 to TRBJ2-2; D may be TRBD1 (6 bases). Trimming pared 0 bases from V and 1 base from J, leaving 16 bases between. CDR1 and CDR2 from the germline V gene are SGHDT and YYEEEE. The CDR3 totals 18 residues. The full variable domain, its missing parts supplied by reference TRBV5-6 and TRBJ2-2, is DAGVTQSPTHLIKTRGQQVTLRCSPKSGHDTVSWYQQALGQGPQFIFQYYEEEERQRGNFPDRFSGHQFPNYSSELNVNALLLGDSALYLCASSLGYRVTENTGELFFGEGSRLTVL.

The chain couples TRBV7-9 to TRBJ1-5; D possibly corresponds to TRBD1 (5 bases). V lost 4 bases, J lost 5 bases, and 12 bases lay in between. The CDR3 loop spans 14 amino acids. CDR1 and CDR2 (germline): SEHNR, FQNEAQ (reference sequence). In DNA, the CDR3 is TGTGCCAGCAGCTCGTCGACAGAGGATCAGCCCCAGCATTTT. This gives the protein CASSSSTEDQPQHF.

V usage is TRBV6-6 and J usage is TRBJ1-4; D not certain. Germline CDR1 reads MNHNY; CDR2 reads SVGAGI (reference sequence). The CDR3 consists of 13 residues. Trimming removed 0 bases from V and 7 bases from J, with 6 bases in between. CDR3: CASSYSDAEKLFF. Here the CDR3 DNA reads TGTGCCAGCAGTTACTCGGACGCTGAAAAACTGTTTTTT.

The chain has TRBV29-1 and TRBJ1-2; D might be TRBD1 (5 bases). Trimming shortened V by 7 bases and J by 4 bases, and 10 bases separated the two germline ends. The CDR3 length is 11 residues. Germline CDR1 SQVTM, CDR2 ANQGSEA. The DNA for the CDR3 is TGCAGCGGACGGGACTTCTATGGCTACACCTTC. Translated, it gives CSGRDFYGYTF.

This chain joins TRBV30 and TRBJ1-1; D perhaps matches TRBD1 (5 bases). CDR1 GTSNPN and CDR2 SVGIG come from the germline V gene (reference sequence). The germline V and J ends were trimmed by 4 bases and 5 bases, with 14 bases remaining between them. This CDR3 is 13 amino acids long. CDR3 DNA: TGTGCCTGGATCTCTCGGGGGGGGACTGAAGCTTTCTTT. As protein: CAWISRGGTEAFF.

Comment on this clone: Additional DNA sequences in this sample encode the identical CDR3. CDR3 protein: CSVEGTNQETQYF. DNA for the CDR3: TGCAGCGTTGAAGGGACTAATCAAGAGACCCAGTACTTC. The rearrangement uses TRBV29-1 and TRBJ2-5, with TRBD2 as a possible D gene (6 bases). CDR1 is SQVTM and CDR2 is ANQGSEA in the germline V gene. The V gene lost 1 base and the J gene lost 2 bases, with 8 bases spanning the gap. The CDR3 has 13 residues.

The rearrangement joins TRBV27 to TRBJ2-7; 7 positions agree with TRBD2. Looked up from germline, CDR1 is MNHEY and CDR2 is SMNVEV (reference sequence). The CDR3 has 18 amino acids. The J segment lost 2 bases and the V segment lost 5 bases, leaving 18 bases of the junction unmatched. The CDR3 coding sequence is TGTGCCAGCAGTACTGTAGCGGGCCCAGACCTGGTCCCCTACGAGCAGTACTTC. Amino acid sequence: CASSTVAGPDLVPYEQYF.

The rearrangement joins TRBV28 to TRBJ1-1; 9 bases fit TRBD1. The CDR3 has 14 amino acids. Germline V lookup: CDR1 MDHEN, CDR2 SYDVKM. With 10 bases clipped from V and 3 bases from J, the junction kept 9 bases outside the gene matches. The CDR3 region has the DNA TGTGCCACCCAGGGACAGGGAGAGGACACTGAAGCTTTCTTT. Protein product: CATQGQGEDTEAFF.

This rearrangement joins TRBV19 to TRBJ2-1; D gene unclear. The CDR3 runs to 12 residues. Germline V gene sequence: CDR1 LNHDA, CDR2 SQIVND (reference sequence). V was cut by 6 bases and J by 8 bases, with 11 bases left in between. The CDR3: CASSLIAHEQFF. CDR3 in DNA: TGTGCCAGTAGCTTAATAGCCCATGAGCAGTTCTTC.

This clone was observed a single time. The DNA for the CDR3 is TGTGCCAGCAGCCCACTAGGGGCAACTAATGAAAAACTGTTTTTT. It codes for CASSPLGATNEKLFF. The chain recombines TRBV28 with TRBJ1-4; possibly TRBD1 for D (5 bases). The germline V gene encodes CDR1 MDHEN and CDR2 SYDVKM. The CDR3 runs 15 residues. Trimming removed 6 bases from V and 0 bases from J, with 11 bases in between.

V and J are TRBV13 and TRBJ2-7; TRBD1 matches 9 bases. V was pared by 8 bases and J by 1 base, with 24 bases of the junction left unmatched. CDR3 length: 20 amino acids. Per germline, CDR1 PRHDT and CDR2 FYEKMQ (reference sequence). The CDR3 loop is CASHPLFTLDMDRGSYEQYF. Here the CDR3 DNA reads TGTGCCAGCCACCCTCTCTTTACCCTCGACATGGACAGGGGATCCTACGAGCAGTACTTC.

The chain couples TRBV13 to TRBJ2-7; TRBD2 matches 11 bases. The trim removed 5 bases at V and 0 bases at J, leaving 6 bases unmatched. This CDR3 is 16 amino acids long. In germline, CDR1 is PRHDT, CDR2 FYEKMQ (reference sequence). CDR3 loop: CASSPMGTSGSYEQYF. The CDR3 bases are TGTGCCAGCAGCCCAATGGGGACTAGCGGCTCCTACGAGCAGTACTTC.

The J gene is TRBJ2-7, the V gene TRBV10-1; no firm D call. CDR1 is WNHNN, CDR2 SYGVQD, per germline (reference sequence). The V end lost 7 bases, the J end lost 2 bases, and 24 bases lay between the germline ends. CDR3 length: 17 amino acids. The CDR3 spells CASKPPTSYRLAYEQYF. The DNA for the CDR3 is TGCGCCAGCAAGCCGCCAACGAGTTACCGGTTAGCCTACGAGCAGTACTTC.